This TCR beta chain was retrieved from a study of early stage breast cancer tumors. The data were produced by immunoSEQ multiplex PCR, yet TCRdb's version contains in-frame clones alone and is incomplete. Of about 29,000 clones in the sample, approximately 84% were seen once. Trimming shortened V by 4 bases and J by 1 base, and 7 bases separated the two germline ends. The CDR3 is 13 amino acids. CDR1 is LNHDA and CDR2 is SQIVND in the germline V gene (reference sequence). The TCR was taken from a person aged 45 to 60 with breast cancer. The specimen was blood. The V gene is TRBV19, the J gene TRBJ2-5; no reliable D call. CDR3 residues: CASSRRSQETQYF. The CDR3 nucleotides are TGTGCCAGTAGTAGGCGGAGCCAAGAGACCCAGTACTTC.